The T cell receptor (beta chain) under discussion was sequenced for a study of OX40 agonist ivuxolimab in advanced cancers. Study-wide results and limits: CD8+ T cells averaged more expanded clones than CD4+.

Note on this clone: Its antigen remains unidentified.

Prior autoimmune disease or systemic immunosuppression barred patients. Clones were sequenced by immunoSEQ multiplex PCR, and TCRdb holds only the in-frame ones, with some missing. The sample has over 40,000 clones, about 90% seen once. This material consisted of CD4+ or CD8+ T cells sorted from blood, taken in a trial of the OX40 agonist ivuxolimab. The clonotype comes from an adult with an advanced solid tumor such as melanoma, head and neck, liver or kidney cancer.

The CDR3 loop reads CASSEGGGSKFF. In nucleotides, the CDR3 is TGTGCCAGCAGTGAAGGAGGGGGCAGCAAGTTCTTC. This chain uses TRBV6-1 with TRBJ2-1, with 7 nucleotides matching TRBD1. J lost 14 bases, V lost 1 base, and 5 bases had no gene match. This CDR3 is 12 amino acids long. Germline CDR1 reads MNHNS; CDR2 reads SASEGT.